This T cell receptor (beta chain) comes out of a study of early T cells in non-severe SARS-CoV-2 infection. Broader study findings: VDJdb-based matching was biased toward anti-spike CD8 responses and missed private and CD4 specificities.

This clonotype was seen many times. The antigen is undetermined. This CDR3 region has 15 residues. The V and J ends lost 0 bases and 4 bases respectively, with 13 bases between them. Germline V gene data show CDR1 as LGHDT and CDR2 as YNNKEL (reference sequence). The TCR library protocol attached unique molecular identifiers to the individual cDNA molecules. TCRdb processed the 5' RACE reads anew with MiXCR; each CDR3 protein has one entry. The sample holds around 27,000 distinct CDR3 sequences, 3% to 5% seen once. This chain uses TRBV3-1 with TRBJ2-7, with a weak D call TRBD1 (6 bases). This TCR derives from an adult who was a healthcare worker with PCR-confirmed SARS-CoV-2 infection or an uninfected control (not recorded which). The sequenced material came from whole blood. The CDR3: CASSQEINRAYEQYF. CDR3 nucleotide sequence: TGTGCCAGCAGCCAAGAAATAAACAGGGCATACGAGCAGTACTTC.